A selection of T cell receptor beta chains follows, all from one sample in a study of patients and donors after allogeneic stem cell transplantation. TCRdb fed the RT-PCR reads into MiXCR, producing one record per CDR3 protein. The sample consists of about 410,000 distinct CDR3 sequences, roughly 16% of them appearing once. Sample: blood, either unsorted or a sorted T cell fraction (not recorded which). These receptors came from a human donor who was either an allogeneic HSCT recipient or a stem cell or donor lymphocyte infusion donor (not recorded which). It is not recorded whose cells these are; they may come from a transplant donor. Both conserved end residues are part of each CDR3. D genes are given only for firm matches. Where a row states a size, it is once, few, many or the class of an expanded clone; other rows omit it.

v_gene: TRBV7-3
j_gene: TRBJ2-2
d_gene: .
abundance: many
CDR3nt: TGTGCCAGCAGCTTAACTCTAGGCGGTGCCGGGGAGCTGTTTTTT
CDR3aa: CASSLTLGGAGELFF

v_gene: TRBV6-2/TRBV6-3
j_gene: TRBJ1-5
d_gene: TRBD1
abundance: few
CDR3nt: TGTGCCAGCAGTCCAACACCCCGTCAGGGGGCGAGGGGAAATAGCAATCAGCCCCAGCATTTT
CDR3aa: CASSPTPRQGARGNSNQPQHF

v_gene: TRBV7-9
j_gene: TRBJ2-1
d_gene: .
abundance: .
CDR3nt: TGTGCCAGCAGCTTAGGGGGGCCGAATGAGCAGTTCTTC
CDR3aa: CASSLGGPNEQFF

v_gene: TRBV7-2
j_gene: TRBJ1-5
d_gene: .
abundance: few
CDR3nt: TGTGCCAGCAGGGAGGGGGTGGGTCAGCCCCAGCATTTT
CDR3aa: CASREGVGQPQHF

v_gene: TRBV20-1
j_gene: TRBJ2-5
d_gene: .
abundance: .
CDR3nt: TGCAGTGCTAGAGATGGGGGGCAGGCGCTCGAGACCCAGTACTTC
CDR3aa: CSARDGGQALETQYF

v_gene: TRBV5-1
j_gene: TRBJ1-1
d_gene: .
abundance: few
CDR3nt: TGCGCCAGCAGCACCAGCCCGGATAGCACTGAAGCTTTCTTT
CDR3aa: CASSTSPDSTEAFF

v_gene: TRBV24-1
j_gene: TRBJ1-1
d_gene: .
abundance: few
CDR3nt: TGTGCCACCAGTGATTCCCGGAGGGACACTGAAGCTTTCTTT
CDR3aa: CATSDSRRDTEAFF

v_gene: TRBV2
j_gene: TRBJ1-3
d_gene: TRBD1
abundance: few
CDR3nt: TGTGCCAGCAGCGGGGACAGTCCTACTGGAAACACCATATATTTT
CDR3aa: CASSGDSPTGNTIYF

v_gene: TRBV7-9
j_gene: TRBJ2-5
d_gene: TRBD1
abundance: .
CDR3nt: TGTGCCAGCAGCCTAGGAACAGGGGGCAGAGAGACCCAGTACTTC
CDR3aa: CASSLGTGGRETQYF

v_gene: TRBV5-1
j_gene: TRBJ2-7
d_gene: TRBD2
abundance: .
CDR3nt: TGCGCCAGCAGCTGGGGGGGGACCTACGAGCAGTACTTC
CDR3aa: CASSWGGTYEQYF

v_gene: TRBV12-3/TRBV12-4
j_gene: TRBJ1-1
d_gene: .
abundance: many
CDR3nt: TGTGCCAGCACTAGAGGGTTATTCACTGAAGCTTTCTTT
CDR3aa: CASTRGLFTEAFF

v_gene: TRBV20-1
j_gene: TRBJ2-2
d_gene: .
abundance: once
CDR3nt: TGCAGTGCGCCCGGACAGTGGGGAGCCACCGGGGAGCTGTTTTTT
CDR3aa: CSAPGQWGATGELFF

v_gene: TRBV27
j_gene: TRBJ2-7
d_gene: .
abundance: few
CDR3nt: TGTGCCAGCAGTTGGCAGGGGGGCGAGCAGTACTTC
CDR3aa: CASSWQGGEQYF

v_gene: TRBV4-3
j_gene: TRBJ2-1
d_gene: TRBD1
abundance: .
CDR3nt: TGCGCCAGCAGCCACCCGTCAGGGGGCGGCGTAAATGAGCAGTTCTTC
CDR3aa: CASSHPSGGGVNEQFF

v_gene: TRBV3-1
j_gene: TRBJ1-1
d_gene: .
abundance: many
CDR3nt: TGTGCCAGCAGCCCTAGGAGGGGGGGCACTGAAGCTTTCTTT
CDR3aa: CASSPRRGGTEAFF

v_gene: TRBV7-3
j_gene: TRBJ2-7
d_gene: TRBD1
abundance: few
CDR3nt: TGTGCCAGCAGCCAGACGGGACAGGGCTCCTACGAGCAGTACTTC
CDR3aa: CASSQTGQGSYEQYF

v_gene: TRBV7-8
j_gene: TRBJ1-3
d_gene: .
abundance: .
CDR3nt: TGTGCCAGCAGCTTAGCCCAGGAGGGCTCTGGAAACACCATATATTTT
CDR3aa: CASSLAQEGSGNTIYF

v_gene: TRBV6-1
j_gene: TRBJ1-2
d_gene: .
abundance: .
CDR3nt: TGTGCCAGCAGTCGAGTCCGTGGCTATGGCTACACCTTC
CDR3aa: CASSRVRGYGYTF

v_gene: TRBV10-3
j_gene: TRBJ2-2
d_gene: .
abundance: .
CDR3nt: TGTGCCATCAGTGAGTCCGGGGGCCGGAACACCGGGGAGCTGTTTTTT
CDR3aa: CAISESGGRNTGELFF

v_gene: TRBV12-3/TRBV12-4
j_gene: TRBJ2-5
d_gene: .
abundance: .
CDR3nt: TGTGCCAGCAGCCGCCAGGGAACCTCCCAAGAGACCCAGTACTTC
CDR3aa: CASSRQGTSQETQYF